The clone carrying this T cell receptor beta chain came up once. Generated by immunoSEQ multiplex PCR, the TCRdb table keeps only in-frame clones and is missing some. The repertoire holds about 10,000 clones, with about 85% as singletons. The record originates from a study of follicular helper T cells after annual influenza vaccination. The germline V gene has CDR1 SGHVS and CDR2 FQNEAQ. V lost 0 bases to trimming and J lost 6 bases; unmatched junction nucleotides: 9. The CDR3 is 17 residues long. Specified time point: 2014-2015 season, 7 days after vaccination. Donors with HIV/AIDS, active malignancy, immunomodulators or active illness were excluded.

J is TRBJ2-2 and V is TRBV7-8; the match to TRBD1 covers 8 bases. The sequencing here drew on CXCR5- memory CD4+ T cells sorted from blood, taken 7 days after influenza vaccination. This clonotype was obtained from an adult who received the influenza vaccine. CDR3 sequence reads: CASSLARSGGSAGELFF. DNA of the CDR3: TGTGCCAGCAGCTTAGCGCGGTCAGGGGGCTCGGCCGGGGAGCTGTTTTTT.